This record looks at one T cell receptor beta chain sequence and its context. Its specificity is not known. Each donor's status was that of a healthy bone marrow donor. This entry comes from a study of cytomegalovirus exposure and HLA in healthy donors. Study-level findings and limits: Most TCR beta V segments were productive about 90% or about 30% of the time in an earlier analysis. Cytomegalovirus association was listed for roughly 160 TCR beta chains.

Germline CDR1 and CDR2: MNHEY and SMNVEV (reference sequence). This CDR3 has 15 residues. V dropped 5 bases and J dropped 4; count of bases not matched to a gene: 7. PCR involved 60 Vbeta and 13 Jbeta primers. Measured with immunoSEQ multiplex PCR; TCRdb has only the in-frame clones, and not every one. Among tens of thousands of clones listed, 65% to 80% were seen once. The sample taken for sequencing was PBMCs. This chain links TRBV27 with TRBJ2-1; 8 bases are shared with TRBD1. The source is a man aged 30-40 years in good health and CMV-seronegative. This CDR3 is CASSSGTGPYNEQFF. CDR3 bases: TGTGCCAGCAGTAGTGGGACAGGCCCATACAATGAGCAGTTCTTC.